These 22 T cell receptor beta chains originate from one sample sequenced in a study of shared clonotypes between healthy human individuals. Measured with immunoSEQ multiplex PCR; TCRdb has only the in-frame clones, and not every one. Here the sample spans a few million clones, around 94% being singletons. The specimen was naive CD4+ T cells sorted from blood. Subset meaning: CD45RA+ positively selected. These receptors were obtained from a man aged 18 to 29 in good health.

About this clone: This sample also contains other DNA sequences that code for the same CDR3. The rearrangement links TRBV4-1 to TRBJ2-7; 7 bases are shared with TRBD2. The V gene end was trimmed by 1 base and the J gene end by 0 bases; junction bases not matched to a gene: 0. CDR1 and CDR2 from the germline V gene are MGHRA and YSYEKL. The CDR3 totals 14 residues. This chain's CDR3 is CASSQGGGSYEQYF. CDR3 nucleotides: TGCGCCAGCAGCCAAGGCGGGGGCTCCTACGAGCAGTACTTC.

The chain recombines TRBV5-1 with TRBJ2-5, with D perhaps matching TRBD1 (6 bases). Germline CDR1 SGHRS, CDR2 YFSETQ. V lost 0 bases, J lost 3 bases, and 12 bases lay in between. The CDR3 runs to 15 residues. CDR3 amino acids: CASSLAGDRKETQYF. DNA of the CDR3: TGCGCCAGCAGCTTGGCCGGAGACAGGAAAGAGACCCAGTACTTC.

This rearrangement joins TRBV5-1 to TRBJ1-4; a possible D gene is TRBD1 (6 bases). Germline lookup yields CDR1 SGHRS and CDR2 YFSETQ. The CDR3 has 13 residues. V was shortened by 1 base and J by 5 bases, with 6 bases between the two germline ends. The CDR3 is CASSLTGNEKLFF. The CDR3 DNA is TGCGCCAGCAGCTTGACAGGGAATGAAAAACTGTTTTTT.

The chain couples TRBV7-3 to TRBJ2-3; D is unresolved. Trimming cost V 1 base and J 4 bases, with 9 bases left between them. Germline lookup yields CDR1 SGHTA and CDR2 FQGTGA. CDR3 length: 14 residues. CDR3 residues: CASSLMGRPDTQYF. The CDR3 DNA is TGTGCCAGCAGCTTAATGGGCCGACCAGATACGCAGTATTTT.

V usage is TRBV7-8 and J usage is TRBJ1-2, with D unclear. Trimming took 5 bases from V and 0 from J, leaving 10 bases between them. This CDR3 has 14 amino acids. Germline CDR1 reads SGHVS; CDR2 reads FQNEAQ. The CDR3 DNA is TGTGCCAGCAGCCCCTGGGAGTCTAACTATGGCTACACCTTC. It translates to CASSPWESNYGYTF.

The gene calls are TRBV5-6 and TRBJ2-5; 10 bases match TRBD2. The germline V gene encodes CDR1 SGHDT and CDR2 YYEEEE. Germline trimming cut 4 bases from V and 7 bases from J; bases unmatched to any gene: 10. The CDR3 extends over 15 amino acids. CDR3 sequence: CASSNLAGAGGTQYF. The CDR3 nucleotides read TGTGCCAGCAGCAATCTAGCGGGGGCTGGAGGGACCCAGTACTTC.

In this sample, this clone turned up once. V usage is TRBV29-1 and J usage is TRBJ1-2, with D unresolved. Germline CDR1 SQVTM, CDR2 ANQGSEA. The CDR3 has 13 residues. V was trimmed by 5 bases and J by 2 bases, leaving 12 bases between them. The CDR3 region is CSVSSATNYGYTF. The CDR3 DNA reads as TGCAGCGTTTCATCAGCCACGAACTATGGCTACACCTTC.

The chain joins TRBV15 to TRBJ2-7; maybe TRBD2 (6 bases). Germline CDR1 reads LNHNV; CDR2 reads YYDKDF (reference sequence). The CDR3 runs 17 residues. Trimming stripped 0 bases from V and 2 bases from J, with 17 bases between. CDR3 sequence reads: CATSRDEKTGVPYEQYF. The CDR3 nucleotides are TGTGCCACCAGCAGAGATGAAAAGACGGGGGTCCCCTACGAGCAGTACTTC.

The chain links TRBV6-5 to TRBJ1-4; 12 bases align to TRBD1. The CDR3 runs to 16 residues. Germline V gene sequence: CDR1 MNHEY, CDR2 SVGAGI. J was trimmed by 7 bases and V by 4 bases; bases with no gene match: 7. This CDR3 is CASSLGQGASVEKLFF. CDR3 DNA sequence: TGTGCCAGCAGTTTGGGACAGGGGGCTTCGGTTGAAAAACTGTTTTTT.

Written as DNA, the CDR3 is TGTGCCAGCCGGGTCATCGGAGGGGACCACAATGAGCAGTTCTTC. Its translation is CASRVIGGDHNEQFF. The V call is TRBV18, the J call TRBJ2-1; maybe TRBD2 (6 bases). The germline CDR1 and CDR2 sequences are KGHSH and LQKENI. Trimming stripped 8 bases from V and 5 bases from J, with 19 bases between. This CDR3 has 15 residues.

This rearrangement joins TRBV10-3 to TRBJ2-7; D is perhaps TRBD1 (5 bases). The CDR3 length is 14 residues. Trimming removed 4 bases from V and 3 bases from J, with 13 bases in between. The germline V gene encodes CDR1 ENHRY and CDR2 SYGVKD. The CDR3 DNA reads as TGTGCCATCAGTGTACAGGACAACTACTACGAGCAGTACTTC. Residues: CAISVQDNYYEQYF.

V gene TRBV2 combines with J gene TRBJ2-2; D remains unclear. Trimming left V 9 bases short and J 3 bases short, with 8 bases between. Germline CDR1 SNHLY, CDR2 FYNNEI. The CDR3 runs 12 residues. The CDR3 DNA is TGTGCCAGTGGGGTGGACACCGGGGAGCTGTTTTTT. As protein: CASGVDTGELFF. Drawing the rest from reference TRBV2 and TRBJ2-2, the complete variable domain is EPEVTQTPSHQVTQMGQEVILRCVPISNHLYFYWYRQILGQKVEFLVSFYNNEISEKSEIFDDQFSVERPDGSNFTLKIRSTKLEDSAMYFCASGVDTGELFFGEGSRLTVL.

This clone was recorded a few times. The sample carries other DNA sequences with the same CDR3. The chain has TRBV30 and TRBJ2-5; D unclear. Germline lookup yields CDR1 GTSNPN and CDR2 SVGIG (reference sequence). The CDR3 loop spans 10 amino acids. The V end was cut by 1 base, the J end by 5 bases, with 2 bases between. The CDR3 sequence: CAWSDETQYF. For the CDR3, the DNA is TGTGCCTGGAGTGATGAGACCCAGTACTTC.

V and J are TRBV5-6 and TRBJ2-7, with D unresolved. The CDR3 runs to 15 residues. CDR1 and CDR2 (germline): SGHDT, YYEEEE. The V gene lost 3 bases and the J gene lost 0 bases, with 13 bases spanning the gap. CDR3 nucleotide sequence: TGTGCCAGCAGCTCGAGGTCACAGAGCTCCTACGAGCAGTACTTC. This codes for CASSSRSQSSYEQYF.

The chain carries TRBV6-4 and TRBJ2-1; 9 nucleotides agree with TRBD2. V trimming: 4 bases; J trimming: 10 bases; junction bases outside the gene matches: 8. The germline V gene encodes CDR1 MRHNA and CDR2 SNTAGT. CDR3 length equals 14 residues. DNA of the CDR3: TGTGCCAGCAGTGTCATAGCGGGGGTAGGAGAGCAGTTCTTC. Amino acids: CASSVIAGVGEQFF.

The V and J genes are TRBV5-6 and TRBJ1-2, with a weak D call TRBD1 (6 bases). CDR1 and CDR2 (germline): SGHDT, YYEEEE. V lost 4 bases and J 8 bases, leaving 15 bases between the germline ends. The CDR3 is 13 amino acids. CDR3 nucleotide sequence: TGTGCCAGCAGCCTAACAGGGTTGAGAGGCTACACCTTC. Protein: CASSLTGLRGYTF.

CDR3 loop: CASSLRGPLELFF. CDR3 bases: TGTGCCAGCAGTTTAAGGGGACCTCTCGAGCTGTTTTTT. This chain links TRBV27 with TRBJ2-2, with D tentatively TRBD1 or TRBD2 (5 bases each). This CDR3 has 13 amino acids. Germline V gene sequence: CDR1 MNHEY, CDR2 SMNVEV (reference sequence). V was trimmed by 2 bases and J by 11 bases, leaving 12 bases between them.

The chain combines TRBV6-6 with TRBJ1-1; D uncertain. This CDR3 has 13 residues. The V and J ends lost 8 bases and 1 base respectively, with 11 bases between them. Germline V gives CDR1 MNHNY, CDR2 SVGAGI (reference sequence). This CDR3 reads CASGDPSNTEAFF. The CDR3 DNA reads TGTGCCAGCGGCGATCCCTCGAACACTGAAGCTTTCTTT.

The CDR3 region has the DNA TGTGCCTGGAATGTGAAGACAGGGGGTCACTACGAGCAGTACTTC. The encoded protein is CAWNVKTGGHYEQYF. This rearrangement joins TRBV30 to TRBJ2-7; 9 bases match TRBD1. The germline V gene encodes CDR1 GTSNPN and CDR2 SVGIG (reference sequence). The CDR3 covers 15 residues. V lost 4 bases and J lost 3; bases outside the gene matches: 10.

The rearrangement links TRBV21-1 to TRBJ1-2. TRBV21-1 constitutes a pseudogene. The CDR3 runs 12 residues. CDR3 nucleotide sequence: TGTGCCAGCAGACAAAAGGACTATGGCTACACCTTC. It yields the protein CASRQKDYGYTF.

J is TRBJ2-7 and V is TRBV4-1; D may be TRBD1 (7 bases). Germline values: CDR1 MGHRA, CDR2 YSYEKL. This CDR3 has 17 residues. V was clipped by 3 bases and J by 4 bases, with 22 bases between them. CDR3 loop: CASSQRPTGEVRYEQYF. The DNA of the CDR3 is TGCGCCAGCAGCCAGAGACCTACAGGGGAGGTTCGGTACGAGCAGTACTTC.

The chain employs TRBV30 and TRBJ2-7, with 12 bases identical to TRBD1. After removal of 0 bases from V and 7 bases from J, the junction contained 7 bases not matched to a gene. This CDR3 is built from 15 residues. Germline-derived CDR1 and CDR2 are GTSNPN and SVGIG (reference sequence). CDR3 nucleotides: TGTGCCTGGAGTGTCCCGGGACAGGGGGCTCGGGAGCAGTACTTC. Translating it yields CAWSVPGQGAREQYF.